A single sample gave rise to the 18 T cell receptor beta chains below, sequenced in a study of blood T cell repertoires in COVID-19. Generated by immunoSEQ multiplex PCR, the TCRdb table keeps only in-frame clones and is missing some. The table lists over 40,000 clones, 84% of them singletons. Input material: peripheral blood. All receptors derive from a human donor in a cohort sampled during active COVID-19.

This sequence joins TRBV11-2 and TRBJ2-1; D is unresolved. Between the trimmed V and J ends, which lost 3 bases and 0 bases, there was a span of 3 bases. The CDR3 contains 13 residues. The germline V gene has CDR1 SGHAT and CDR2 FQNNGV. CDR3 DNA sequence: TGTGCCAGCAGCTTCAGCTCCTACAATGAGCAGTTCTTC. This translates into CASSFSSYNEQFF.

This CDR3 reads CASSPREGTEAFF. As DNA, the CDR3 is TGTGCCAGCTCACCCAGGGAGGGCACTGAAGCTTTCTTT. V and J are TRBV18 and TRBJ1-1; maybe TRBD1 (5 bases). The CDR3 contains 13 residues. Germline V gives CDR1 KGHSH, CDR2 LQKENI. The ends were cut back, 3 bases at V and 4 bases at J, with 9 bases in the middle.

The V gene is TRBV5-6, the J gene TRBJ2-4; weak D call: TRBD2 (6 bases). The ends were cut back, 4 bases at V and 8 bases at J, with 16 bases in the middle. In germline, CDR1 is SGHDT, CDR2 YYEEEE. This CDR3 contains 14 residues. CDR3 DNA: TGTGCCAGCAGCACACCCCGGTCGGGGGACATTCAGTACTTC. As protein: CASSTPRSGDIQYF.

This chain uses TRBV28 with TRBJ2-3; 9 positions match TRBD2. The germline gives CDR1 MDHEN, CDR2 SYDVKM. V lost 6 bases and J lost 5; bases outside the gene matches: 9. This CDR3 has 15 residues. The CDR3 sequence: CASSLGGAGGDTQYF. In nucleotides, the CDR3 is TGTGCCAGCAGCTTGGGTGGAGCGGGAGGAGATACGCAGTATTTT.

The sample holds a few counts of this clone. This sequence joins TRBV9 and TRBJ2-7; 16 bases align to TRBD2. V was pared by 3 bases and J by 4 bases, with 4 bases of the junction left unmatched. Germline V CDR1 and CDR2: SGDLS, YYNGEE. The CDR3 length is 16 residues. CDR3 sequence: CASSAGGLAGGYEQYF. Here the CDR3 DNA reads TGTGCCAGCAGCGCCGGGGGACTAGCGGGAGGGTACGAGCAGTACTTC.

This clone is medium-sized by share. The chain uses TRBV7-6 and TRBJ1-1; D not certain. Trimming pared 5 bases from V and 0 bases from J, leaving 25 bases between. Germline V lookup: CDR1 SGHVS, CDR2 FNYEAQ. The CDR3 is 19 residues long. The CDR3 DNA reads TGTGCCAGCAGCCCAGATTCGAGGGCTGCGGGTCACATGAACACTGAAGCTTTCTTT. Encoded protein: CASSPDSRAAGHMNTEAFF.

This clone appeared once. The rearrangement uses TRBV11-1 and TRBJ2-3; 7 nucleotides match TRBD1. Germline CDR1 reads SGHAT; CDR2 reads FQDESV (reference sequence). V shed 6 bases and J 2 bases; nucleotides not matched to a gene: 5. This CDR3 spans 14 amino acids. CDR3 DNA: TGTGCCAGCAGGACGGGACAGCCCACAGATACGCAGTATTTT. Protein sequence: CASRTGQPTDTQYF.

The chain links TRBV7-2 to TRBJ2-5; 13 bases line up with TRBD2. Germline CDR1 and CDR2: SGHTA and FQGNSA. Germline trimming cut 5 bases from V and 5 bases from J; bases unmatched to any gene: 5. This CDR3 is 15 amino acids long. The CDR3 protein is CASSEGTSGTETQYF. The CDR3, as DNA: TGTGCCAGCAGCGAAGGGACTAGCGGGACCGAGACCCAGTACTTC. The full variable domain, its missing parts supplied by reference TRBV7-2 and TRBJ2-5, is GAGVSQSPSNKVTEKGKDVELRCDPISGHTALYWYRQSLGQGLEFLIYFQGNSAPDKSGLPSDRFSAERTGGSVSTLTIQRTQQEDSAVYLCASSEGTSGTETQYFGPGTRLLVL.

This clone appeared once. J is TRBJ1-5 and V is TRBV2; TRBD1 aligns across 7 bases. J lost 4 bases, V lost 6 bases, and 6 bases had no gene match. CDR3 length equals 14 residues. The germline CDR1 and CDR2 sequences are SNHLY and FYNNEI. CDR3 loop: CASRSRQGNQPQHF. The CDR3, as DNA: TGTGCCAGCAGATCCCGACAGGGTAATCAGCCCCAGCATTTT. The whole variable domain, remainder taken from reference TRBV2 and TRBJ1-5, is EPEVTQTPSHQVTQMGQEVILRCVPISNHLYFYWYRQILGQKVEFLVSFYNNEISEKSEIFDDQFSVERPDGSNFTLKIRSTKLEDSAMYFCASRSRQGNQPQHFGDGTRLSIL.

J is TRBJ2-7 and V is TRBV5-1, with 8 bases aligning to TRBD2. The CDR3 consists of 15 residues. Germline loops: CDR1 SGHRS, CDR2 YFSETQ. J lost 0 bases, V lost 5 bases, and 7 bases had no gene match. The CDR3 loop reads CASRVLAGSSYEQYF. CDR3 sequence (DNA): TGCGCCAGCAGAGTCTTAGCGGGGAGCTCCTACGAGCAGTACTTC.

This chain uses TRBV10-3 with TRBJ2-7; perhaps TRBD1 as D (6 bases). Trimming shortened V by 11 bases and J by 7 bases, and 18 bases separated the two germline ends. Germline assignment: CDR1 ENHRY and CDR2 SYGVKD. The CDR3 spans 12 residues. DNA of the CDR3: TGTGCCGTACACTCAACAGGGCAGGAGCAGTACTTC. It translates to CAVHSTGQEQYF.

The rearrangement joins TRBV5-1 to TRBJ2-1; 14 bases align to TRBD2. Germline trimming cut 0 bases from V and 7 bases from J; bases unmatched to any gene: 3. Germline-derived CDR1 and CDR2 are SGHRS and YFSETQ. The CDR3 contains 16 residues. In nucleotides, the CDR3 is TGCGCCAGCAGCTTGGAGGGGACTAGCGGGAGAAATGAGCAGTTCTTC. This codes for CASSLEGTSGRNEQFF.

The chain carries TRBV30 and TRBJ1-4, with D possibly being TRBD1 (5 bases). V lost 3 bases and J lost 0, with 11 bases in between. Germline-derived CDR1 and CDR2 are GTSNPN and SVGIG (reference sequence). The CDR3 is made up of 15 amino acids. The CDR3 spells CAWRGGSATNEKLFF. CDR3 bases: TGTGCCTGGAGGGGGGGGAGTGCAACTAATGAAAAACTGTTTTTT.

The J gene is TRBJ2-1, the V gene TRBV23-1; a possible D gene is TRBD1 (5 bases). TRBV23-1 is an ORF; its function is uncertain. The CDR3 runs 18 residues. The germline V and J ends were trimmed by 0 bases and 5 bases, with 20 bases remaining between them. CDR3 sequence (DNA): TGCGCCAGCAGTCAATCGAAGGGGATCATCTTCGGACACAATGAGCAGTTCTTC. This encodes CASSQSKGIIFGHNEQFF.

This clone has just a few counts. CDR3 nucleotide sequence: TGCGCCAGCAGTGTGGAACCGATGACAGCCCAGCATTTT. Its translation: CASSVEPMTAQHF. J is TRBJ1-5 and V is TRBV10-2; D possibly corresponds to TRBD1 (5 bases). The V gene lost 4 bases and the J gene lost 11 bases, with 15 bases spanning the gap. This CDR3 comprises 13 residues. Germline V gives CDR1 WSHSY, CDR2 SAAADI.

The gene calls are TRBV6-5 and TRBJ2-7, with a possible D match to TRBD1 (6 bases). The length of the CDR3 is 14 residues. Trimming shortened V by 6 bases and J by 4 bases, and 16 bases separated the two germline ends. The germline CDR1 and CDR2 sequences are MNHEY and SVGAGI. CDR3 nucleotide sequence: TGTGCCAGCAGGAGTTACGACCAGGGGTACGAGCAGTACTTC. Its translation: CASRSYDQGYEQYF.

The J gene is TRBJ2-7, the V gene TRBV27; 8 positions match TRBD2. Trimming cost V 7 bases and J 7 bases; bases outside gene matches: 15. Germline values: CDR1 MNHEY, CDR2 SMNVEV (reference sequence). The CDR3 spans 15 residues. The CDR3 nucleotides are TGTGCCAGCACCTCCGTAAGAGCGGGAGCTAAAGAGCAGTACTTC. This encodes CASTSVRAGAKEQYF.

This chain connects TRBV9 to TRBJ2-7; D might be TRBD1 (6 bases). Germline lookup yields CDR1 SGDLS and CDR2 YYNGEE. The CDR3 has 15 amino acids. V lost 0 bases to trimming and J lost 6 bases, with 16 bases between them. CDR3 sequence reads: CASSVEGGRGAEQYF. In nucleotides, the CDR3 is TGTGCCAGCAGCGTAGAAGGGGGTCGAGGGGCCGAGCAGTACTTC.